This T cell receptor (beta chain) was observed in a study of blood T cell repertoires in COVID-19. Study context: T cells, B-cell-depleted T cells, or PBMCs provided the cDNA or gDNA that served as material.

Germline V gives CDR1 SGHTA, CDR2 FQGTGA. This CDR3 is 12 amino acids long. The ends were cut back, 1 base at V and 12 bases at J, with 10 bases in the middle. Recruited during active infection, patients (from Seattle) were subsequently followed longitudinally. As processed by the authors: Nucleated cell counts were estimated from reference gene primer amplification. Clones were read by immunoSEQ multiplex PCR, and TCRdb kept only the in-frame ones, dropping some. The V and J calls and the clone size are those of that table, but D and trimming were determined from the DNA. The table shows about 68,000 clones, with 87% occurring only once.

The TCR sequence derives from a woman in her fifties or sixties with COVID-19, enrolled during active disease. The rearrangement links TRBV7-3 to TRBJ2-1; possible D gene TRBD1, 6 bases. What was sequenced was peripheral blood. The CDR3 region is CASSLSDRPQFF. Written as DNA, the CDR3 is TGTGCCAGCAGCTTAAGCGACAGGCCGCAGTTCTTC.